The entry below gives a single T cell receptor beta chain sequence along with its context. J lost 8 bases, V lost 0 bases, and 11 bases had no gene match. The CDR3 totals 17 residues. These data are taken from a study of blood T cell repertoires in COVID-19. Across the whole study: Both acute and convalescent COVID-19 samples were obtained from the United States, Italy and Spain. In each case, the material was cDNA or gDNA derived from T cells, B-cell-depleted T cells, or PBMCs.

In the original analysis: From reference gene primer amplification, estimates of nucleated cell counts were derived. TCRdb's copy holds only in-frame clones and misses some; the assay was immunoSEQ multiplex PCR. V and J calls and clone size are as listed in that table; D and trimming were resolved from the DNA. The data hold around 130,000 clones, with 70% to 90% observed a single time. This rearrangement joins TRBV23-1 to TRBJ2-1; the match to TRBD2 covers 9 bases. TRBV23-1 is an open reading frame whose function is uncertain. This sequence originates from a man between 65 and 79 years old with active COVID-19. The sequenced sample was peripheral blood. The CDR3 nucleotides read TGCGCCAGCAGTCAATCGTGGGTAGCGGGAGCCTTCGATGAGCAGTTCTTC. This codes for CASSQSWVAGAFDEQFF.